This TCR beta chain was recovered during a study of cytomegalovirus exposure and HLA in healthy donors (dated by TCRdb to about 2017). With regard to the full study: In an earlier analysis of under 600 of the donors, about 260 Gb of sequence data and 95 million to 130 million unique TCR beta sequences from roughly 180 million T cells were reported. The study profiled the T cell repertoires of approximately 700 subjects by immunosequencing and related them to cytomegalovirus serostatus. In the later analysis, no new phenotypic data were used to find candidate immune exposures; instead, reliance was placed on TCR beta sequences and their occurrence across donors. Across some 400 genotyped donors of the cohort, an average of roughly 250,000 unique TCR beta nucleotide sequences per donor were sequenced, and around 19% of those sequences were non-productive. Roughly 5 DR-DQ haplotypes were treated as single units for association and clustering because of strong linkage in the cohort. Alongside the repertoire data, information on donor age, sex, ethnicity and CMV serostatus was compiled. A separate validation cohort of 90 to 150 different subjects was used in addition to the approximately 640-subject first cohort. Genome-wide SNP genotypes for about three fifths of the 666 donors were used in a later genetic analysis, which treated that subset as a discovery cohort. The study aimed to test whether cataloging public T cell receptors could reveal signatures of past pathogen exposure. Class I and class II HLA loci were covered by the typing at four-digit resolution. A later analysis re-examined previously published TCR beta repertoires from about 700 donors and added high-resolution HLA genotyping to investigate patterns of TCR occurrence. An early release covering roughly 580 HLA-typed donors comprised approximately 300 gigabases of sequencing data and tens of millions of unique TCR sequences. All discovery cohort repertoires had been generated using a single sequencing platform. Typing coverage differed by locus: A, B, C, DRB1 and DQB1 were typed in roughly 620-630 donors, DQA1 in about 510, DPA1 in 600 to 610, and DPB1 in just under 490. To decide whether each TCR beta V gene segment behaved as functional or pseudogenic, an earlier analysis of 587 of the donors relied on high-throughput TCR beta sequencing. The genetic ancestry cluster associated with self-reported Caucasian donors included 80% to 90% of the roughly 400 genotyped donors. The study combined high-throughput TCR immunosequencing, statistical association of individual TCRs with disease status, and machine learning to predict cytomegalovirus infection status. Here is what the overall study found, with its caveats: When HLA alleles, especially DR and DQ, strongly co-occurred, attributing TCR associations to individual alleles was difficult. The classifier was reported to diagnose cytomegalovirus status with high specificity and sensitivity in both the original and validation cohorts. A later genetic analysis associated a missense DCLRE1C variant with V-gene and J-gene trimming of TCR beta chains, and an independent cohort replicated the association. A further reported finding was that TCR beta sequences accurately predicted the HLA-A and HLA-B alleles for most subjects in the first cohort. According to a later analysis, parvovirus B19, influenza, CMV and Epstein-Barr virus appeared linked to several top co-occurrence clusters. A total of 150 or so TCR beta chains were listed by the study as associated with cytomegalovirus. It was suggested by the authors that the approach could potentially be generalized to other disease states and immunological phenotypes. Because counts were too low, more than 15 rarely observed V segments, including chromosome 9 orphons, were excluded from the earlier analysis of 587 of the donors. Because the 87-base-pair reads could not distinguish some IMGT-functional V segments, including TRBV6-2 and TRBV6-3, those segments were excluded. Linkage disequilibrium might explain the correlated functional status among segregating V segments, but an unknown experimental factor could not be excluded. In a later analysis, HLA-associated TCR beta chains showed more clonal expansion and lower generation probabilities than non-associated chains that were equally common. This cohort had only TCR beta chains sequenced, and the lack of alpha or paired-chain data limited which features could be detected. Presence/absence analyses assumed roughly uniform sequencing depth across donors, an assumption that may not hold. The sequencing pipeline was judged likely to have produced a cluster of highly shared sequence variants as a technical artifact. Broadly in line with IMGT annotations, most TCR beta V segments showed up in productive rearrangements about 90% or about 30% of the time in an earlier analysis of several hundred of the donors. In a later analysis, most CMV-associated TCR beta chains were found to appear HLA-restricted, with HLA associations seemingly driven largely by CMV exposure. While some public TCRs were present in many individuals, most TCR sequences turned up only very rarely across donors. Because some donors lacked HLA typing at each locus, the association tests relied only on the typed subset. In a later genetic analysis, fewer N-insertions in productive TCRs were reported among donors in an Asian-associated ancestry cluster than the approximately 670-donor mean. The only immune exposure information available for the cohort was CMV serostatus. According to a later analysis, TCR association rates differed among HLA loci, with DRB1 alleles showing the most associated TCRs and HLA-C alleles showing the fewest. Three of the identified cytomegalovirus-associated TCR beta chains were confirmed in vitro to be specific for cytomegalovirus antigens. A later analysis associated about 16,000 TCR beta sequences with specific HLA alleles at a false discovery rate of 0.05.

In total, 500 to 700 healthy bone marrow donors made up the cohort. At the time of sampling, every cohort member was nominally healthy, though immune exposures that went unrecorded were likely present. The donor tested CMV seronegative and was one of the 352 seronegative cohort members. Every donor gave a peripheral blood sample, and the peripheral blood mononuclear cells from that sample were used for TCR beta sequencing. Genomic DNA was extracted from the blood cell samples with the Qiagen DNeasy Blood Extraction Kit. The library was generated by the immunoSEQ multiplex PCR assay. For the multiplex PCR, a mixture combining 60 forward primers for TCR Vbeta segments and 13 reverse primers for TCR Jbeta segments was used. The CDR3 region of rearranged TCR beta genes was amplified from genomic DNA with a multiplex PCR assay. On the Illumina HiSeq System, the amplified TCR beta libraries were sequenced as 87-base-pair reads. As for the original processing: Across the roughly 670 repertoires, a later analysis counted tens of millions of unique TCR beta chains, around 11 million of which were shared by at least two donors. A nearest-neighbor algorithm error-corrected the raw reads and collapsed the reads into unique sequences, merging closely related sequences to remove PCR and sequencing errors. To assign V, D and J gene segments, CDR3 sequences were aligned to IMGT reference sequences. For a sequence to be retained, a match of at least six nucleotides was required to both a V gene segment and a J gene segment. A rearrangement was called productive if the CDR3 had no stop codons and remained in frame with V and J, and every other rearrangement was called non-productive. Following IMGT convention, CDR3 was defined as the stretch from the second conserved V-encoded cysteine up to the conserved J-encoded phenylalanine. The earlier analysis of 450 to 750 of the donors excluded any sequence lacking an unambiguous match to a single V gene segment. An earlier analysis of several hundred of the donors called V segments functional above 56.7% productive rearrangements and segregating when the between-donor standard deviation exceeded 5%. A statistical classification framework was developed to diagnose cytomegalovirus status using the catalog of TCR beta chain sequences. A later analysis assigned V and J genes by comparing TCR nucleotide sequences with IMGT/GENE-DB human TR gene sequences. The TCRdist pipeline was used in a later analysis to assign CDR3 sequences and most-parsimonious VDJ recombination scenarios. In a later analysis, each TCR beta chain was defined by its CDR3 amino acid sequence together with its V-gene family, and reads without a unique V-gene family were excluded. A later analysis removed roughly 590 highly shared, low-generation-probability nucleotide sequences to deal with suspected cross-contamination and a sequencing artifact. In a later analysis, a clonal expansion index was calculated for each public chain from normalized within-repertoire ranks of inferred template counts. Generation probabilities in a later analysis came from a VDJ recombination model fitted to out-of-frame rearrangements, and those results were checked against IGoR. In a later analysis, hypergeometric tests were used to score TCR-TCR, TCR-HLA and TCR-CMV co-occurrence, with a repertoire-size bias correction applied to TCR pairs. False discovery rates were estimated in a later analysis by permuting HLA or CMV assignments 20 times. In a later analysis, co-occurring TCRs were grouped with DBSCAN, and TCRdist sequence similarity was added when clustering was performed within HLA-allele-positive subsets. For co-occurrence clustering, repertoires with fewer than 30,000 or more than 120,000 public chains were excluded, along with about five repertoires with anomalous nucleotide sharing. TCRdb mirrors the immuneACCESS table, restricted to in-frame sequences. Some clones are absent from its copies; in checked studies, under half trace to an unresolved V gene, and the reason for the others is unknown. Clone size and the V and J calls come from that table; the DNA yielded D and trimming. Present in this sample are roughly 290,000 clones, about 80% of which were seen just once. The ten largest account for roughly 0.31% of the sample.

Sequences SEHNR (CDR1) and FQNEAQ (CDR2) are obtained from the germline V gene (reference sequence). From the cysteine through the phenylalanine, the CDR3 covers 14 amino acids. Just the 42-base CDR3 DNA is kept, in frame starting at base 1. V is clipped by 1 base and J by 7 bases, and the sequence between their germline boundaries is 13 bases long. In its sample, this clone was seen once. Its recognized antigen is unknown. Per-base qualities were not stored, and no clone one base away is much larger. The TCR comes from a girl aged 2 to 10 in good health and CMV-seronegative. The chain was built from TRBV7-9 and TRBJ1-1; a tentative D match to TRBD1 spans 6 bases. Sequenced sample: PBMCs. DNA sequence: TGTGCCAGCAGCTTAGGGCAGGGGAAGGTTGAAGCTTTCTTT. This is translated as CASSLGQGKVEAFF.